Below are 27 T cell receptor beta chains sequenced from a single sample in a study of T cell repertoires in cytomegalovirus infection. Their target antigens are unknown. One entry per CDR3 protein, called by TCRdb with MiXCR from the reads. The table includes over 95,000 distinct CDR3 sequences, 30% detected once. Sequences were derived from CD8+ T cells from cultured PBMCs, sampled from culture after CMV antigen stimulation. These receptors were obtained from a human donor in good health (CMV status not recorded). Some clones in this sample may be carry-over from other donors' samples.

This clonotype showed up many times. J is TRBJ2-1 and V is TRBV5-4; D is unclear. V gave up 0 bases and J gave up 4 bases, with 11 bases separating them. The CDR3 runs to 15 residues. Germline CDR1 SGHNT, CDR2 YYREEE (reference sequence). DNA for the CDR3: TGTGCCAGCAGCTTGGCGGTTTCCCTATACAATGAGCAGTTCTTC. Protein product: CASSLAVSLYNEQFF.

The V gene is TRBV4-1, the J gene TRBJ2-3, with 8 bases matching TRBD2. The CDR3 consists of 16 residues. V shed 1 base, J shed 0 bases, and the junction held 3 bases outside the gene matches. From germline, CDR1 is MGHRA and CDR2 YSYEKL. CDR3 sequence (DNA): TGCGCCAGCAGCCAAGGTCCTAGCGGGAGCACAGATACGCAGTATTTT. This encodes CASSQGPSGSTDTQYF.

This clonotype has just a few counts. V usage is TRBV7-6 and J usage is TRBJ2-7; possibly TRBD2 for D (7 bases). Trimming cost V 5 bases and J 7 bases, with 18 bases left between them. Germline V gene data show CDR1 as SGHVS and CDR2 as FNYEAQ. The CDR3 totals 14 residues. The CDR3 is CASSGGAGPREQYF. The CDR3 region has the DNA TGTGCCAGCAGCGGGGGGGCGGGACCCCGGGAGCAGTACTTC.

Remarks on this clonotype: With a much larger clone just one base away, this may be a read error. The chain employs TRBV20-1 and TRBJ2-7; TRBD1 matches at 9 bases. The CDR3 runs to 16 residues. Germline CDR1 reads DFQATT; CDR2 reads SNEGSKA (reference sequence). The V gene end was trimmed by 3 bases and the J gene end by 6 bases; junction bases not matched to a gene: 15. For the CDR3, the DNA is TGCAGTGCTAGCGGCCTCCCGGGACAGGGTTCGGGCGAGCAGTACTTC. Its translation is CSASGLPGQGSGEQYF.

This clonotype was counted a few times. The V gene is TRBV5-4, the J gene TRBJ2-1; TRBD2 matches at 9 bases. The V and J ends lost 3 bases and 2 bases, in that order; junction bases with no gene match: 6. The CDR3 loop spans 16 amino acids. The germline gives CDR1 SGHNT, CDR2 YYREEE (reference sequence). CDR3 nucleotides: TGTGCCAGCAGCTATTGGACTAGCGCTACCTACAATGAGCAGTTCTTC. This gives the protein CASSYWTSATYNEQFF.

The chain couples TRBV11-2 to TRBJ1-1; a weak D match, TRBD1 (5 bases). The CDR3 is made up of 14 amino acids. Trimming took 5 bases from V and 1 from J, leaving 11 bases between them. CDR1 and CDR2 from the germline V gene are SGHAT and FQNNGV. CDR3 nucleotides: TGTGCCAGCAGCGCCGGGACGAAGAACACTGAAGCTTTCTTT. Translation: CASSAGTKNTEAFF.

The V and J genes are TRBV12-3 or TRBV12-4 and TRBJ2-3, with 9 bases lining up with TRBD2. The J segment lost 4 bases and the V segment lost 3 bases, leaving 14 bases of the junction unmatched. This CDR3 has 18 amino acids. In DNA, the CDR3 is TGTGCCAGCAGTTTCCATCCAGCTTCGGGACTAGCAGCAGATACGCAGTATTTT. Protein sequence: CASSFHPASGLAADTQYF.

This clonotype has only a few counts. The gene calls are TRBV7-9 and TRBJ2-1, with TRBD2 matching over 7 bases. V lost 4 bases, J lost 6 bases, and 3 bases stayed unmatched. The CDR3 consists of 13 residues. CDR1 SEHNR and CDR2 FQNEAQ come from the germline V gene (reference sequence). The DNA for the CDR3 is TGTGCCAGCAGCTCGACTAGCTCCAATGAGCAGTTCTTC. Translation: CASSSTSSNEQFF.

This clonotype has a handful of counts. The chain combines TRBV6-5 with TRBJ2-5; 9 bases line up with TRBD2. V was pared by 4 bases and J by 7 bases, with 10 bases of the junction left unmatched. Germline values: CDR1 MNHEY, CDR2 SVGAGI. The CDR3 totals 15 residues. CDR3 nucleotide sequence: TGTGCCAGCAGTTTGGGCGGGGGGGCCGTAGGGACCCAGTACTTC. This sequence encodes CASSLGGGAVGTQYF.

This rearrangement joins TRBV7-6 to TRBJ1-6; 8 nucleotides match TRBD1. The length of the CDR3 is 15 residues. Per the germline V gene, CDR1 is SGHVS and CDR2 is FNYEAQ. V gave up 5 bases and J gave up 8 bases; unmatched junction bases: 8. CDR3 bases: TGTGCCAGCAGCACTGAACAGGGGGGCGATTCACCCCTCCACTTT. Translating it yields CASSTEQGGDSPLHF. Based on the CDR3 plus reference TRBV7-6 and TRBJ1-6, the full variable domain is GAGVSQSPRYKVTKRGQDVALRCDPISGHVSLYWYRQALGQGPEFLTYFNYEAQQDKSGLPNDRFSAERPEGSISTLTIQRTEQRDSAMYRCASSTEQGGDSPLHFGNGTRLTVT.

This chain links TRBV11-1 with TRBJ2-3, with 10 nucleotides matching TRBD2. The CDR3 is made up of 15 amino acids. Germline loops: CDR1 SGHAT, CDR2 FQDESV (reference sequence). Unmatched junction bases numbered 6, after V lost 8 bases and J lost 1 base. CDR3 amino acids: CASRTSGVGTDTQYF. As DNA, the CDR3 is TGTGCCAGCCGAACTAGCGGGGTAGGCACAGATACGCAGTATTTT.

The chain combines TRBV23-1 with TRBJ2-2; 8 nucleotides line up with TRBD1. TRBV23-1 is identified as an open reading frame with a role that is uncertain. Unmatched junction bases numbered 14, after V lost 8 bases and J lost 6 bases. This CDR3 spans 16 amino acids. The CDR3 protein is CASGTPGQAVSGELFF. The DNA for the CDR3 is TGCGCCAGCGGTACACCGGGACAGGCCGTCTCCGGGGAGCTGTTTTTT.

The chain combines TRBV20-1 with TRBJ1-5; the D is unclear. The CDR3 consists of 14 residues. CDR1 DFQATT and CDR2 SNEGSKA come from the germline V gene (reference sequence). The CDR3 region is CNSFKVWVHQPQHF. CDR3 sequence (DNA): TGCAACTCCTTTAAAGTCTGGGTTCATCAGCCCCAGCATTTT.

This chain joins TRBV19 and TRBJ2-3, with 8 positions matching TRBD1. The CDR3 runs to 16 residues. Germline V CDR1 and CDR2: LNHDA, SQIVND (reference sequence). Unmatched junction bases numbered 7, after V lost 3 bases and J lost 2 bases. DNA of the CDR3: TGTGCCAGTAGTATCGGGGACAGGATATACACAGATACGCAGTATTTT. This gives the protein CASSIGDRIYTDTQYF.

To note about this clonotype: A clone one base away is much larger, so this may be a read error. V gene TRBV7-8 combines with J gene TRBJ2-7; perhaps TRBD2 as D (6 bases). Trimming removed 5 bases at V and 3 bases at J, with 20 bases between. The germline V gene has CDR1 SGHVS and CDR2 FQNEAQ. The CDR3 runs 16 residues. The CDR3 sequence: CASSRDSRWDRYEQYF. The CDR3, as DNA: TGTGCCAGCAGCCGGGACTCCAGGTGGGATCGCTACGAGCAGTACTTC. Combining the CDR3 with reference TRBV7-8 and TRBJ2-7 gives the whole variable domain GAGVSQSPRYKVAKRGQDVALRCDPISGHVSLFWYQQALGQGPEFLTYFQNEAQLDKSGLPSDRFFAERPEGSVSTLKIQRTQQEDSAVYLCASSRDSRWDRYEQYFGPGTRLTVT.

The rearrangement links TRBV5-4 to TRBJ2-1, with 8 bases that match TRBD1. Germline values: CDR1 SGHNT, CDR2 YYREEE (reference sequence). V gave up 1 base and J gave up 8 bases; unmatched junction bases: 11. This CDR3 has 16 residues. CDR3 in amino acids: CASSLPGTGRFDEQFF. The CDR3, as DNA: TGTGCCAGCAGCTTGCCTGGGACAGGAAGGTTCGATGAGCAGTTCTTC.

This clonotype has a handful of counts. The rearrangement uses TRBV7-6 and TRBJ1-2; TRBD1 aligns across 10 bases. V lost 3 bases to trimming and J lost 8 bases; unmatched junction nucleotides: 9. CDR3 length equals 15 residues. From germline, CDR1 is SGHVS and CDR2 FNYEAQ. The DNA of the CDR3 is TGTGCCAGCAGCTTTGACCGGGACAGGGGATTCGGCTACACCTTC. Residues: CASSFDRDRGFGYTF.

This rearrangement joins TRBV11-2 to TRBJ2-1, with D possibly matching TRBD1 (6 bases). There are 17 residues in the CDR3. Germline V CDR1 and CDR2: SGHAT, FQNNGV. V lost 5 bases to trimming and J lost 3 bases, with 20 bases between them. CDR3 sequence reads: CASSLRSDRAHYNEQFF. As DNA, the CDR3 is TGTGCCAGCAGCCTTCGTTCGGACAGAGCCCACTACAATGAGCAGTTCTTC.

J is TRBJ2-1 and V is TRBV20-1; 8 positions match TRBD2. J lost 4 bases, V lost 1 base, and 15 bases had no gene match. The CDR3 has 18 residues. Germline values: CDR1 DFQATT, CDR2 SNEGSKA (reference sequence). CDR3 sequence reads: CSARVNDGGSSGYNEQFF. The CDR3 DNA follows: TGCAGTGCTAGAGTAAATGATGGGGGTTCTAGCGGGTACAATGAGCAGTTCTTC.

This chain connects TRBV5-4 to TRBJ1-6; D unclear. Germline V lookup: CDR1 SGHNT, CDR2 YYREEE (reference sequence). V gave up 5 bases and J gave up 5 bases, with 11 bases separating them. The CDR3 totals 14 residues. In nucleotides, the CDR3 is TGTGCCAGCAGAAAGGCTCCCGATAATTCACCCCTCCACTTT. Encoded protein: CASRKAPDNSPLHF.

The chain links TRBV15 to TRBJ1-1; no firm D call. CDR1 is LNHNV, CDR2 YYDKDF, per germline (reference sequence). The CDR3 extends over 16 amino acids. The V end lost 1 base, the J end lost 3 bases, and 15 bases lay between the germline ends. The CDR3 DNA is TGTGCCACCAGCAGAGGAGGAGGTGCGGCTGACACTGAAGCTTTCTTT. Translation gives CATSRGGGAADTEAFF.

The chain combines TRBV11-3 with TRBJ1-6; D remains ambiguous. The CDR3 loop spans 13 amino acids. The V end was cut by 4 bases, the J end by 12 bases, with 13 bases between. Germline V gene data show CDR1 as SGHNT and CDR2 as YENEEA. As DNA, the CDR3 is TGTGCCAGCAGCTCAGGACCTGGGGAACCCCTCCACTTT. The encoded protein is CASSSGPGEPLHF. Variable domain in full (rest from reference TRBV11-3 and TRBJ1-6): EAGVVQSPRYKIIEKKQPVAFWCNPISGHNTLYWYLQNLGQGPELLIRYENEEAVDDSQLPKDRFSAERLKGVDSTLKIQPAELGDSAVYLCASSSGPGEPLHFGNGTRLTVT.

This clonotype occurred many times. The chain carries TRBV7-8 and TRBJ2-1; D may be TRBD1 or TRBD2 (5 bases each). The germline V gene encodes CDR1 SGHVS and CDR2 FQNEAQ. V lost 1 base and J lost 6, with 7 bases in between. The CDR3 spans 13 residues. CDR3 nucleotides: TGTGCCAGCAGCTTAGGGGACCGCAATGAGCAGTTCTTC. Residues: CASSLGDRNEQFF.

V is TRBV7-9 and J is TRBJ2-1; perhaps TRBD2 as D (6 bases). The ends were cut back, 3 bases at V and 7 bases at J, with 25 bases in the middle. CDR1 is SEHNR and CDR2 is FQNEAQ in the germline V gene (reference sequence). This CDR3 spans 18 amino acids. The CDR3 is CASSLGWSRGNSHNEQFF. The CDR3 bases are TGTGCCAGCAGCTTGGGATGGTCACGGGGGAACTCTCATAATGAGCAGTTCTTC.

CDR3 bases: TGTGCCAGCAGTGAGCGAGGGGGCACTAGGGACAATGAGCAGTTCTTC. The encoded protein is CASSERGGTRDNEQFF. The chain recombines TRBV2 with TRBJ2-1; 7 nucleotides line up with TRBD1. The CDR3 spans 16 residues. The ends lost 3 bases at V and 5 bases at J; junction bases unmatched: 10. The V gene's germline CDR1 is SNHLY and CDR2 FYNNEI.

The sample holds many counts of this clonotype. The chain uses TRBV6-1 and TRBJ1-2, with a weak D call TRBD1 (5 bases). The CDR3 spans 15 residues. Trimming left V 2 bases short and J 6 bases short, with 16 bases between. The germline V gene has CDR1 MNHNS and CDR2 SASEGT. CDR3 region: CASSEFPTGRNGYTF. The CDR3 DNA follows: TGTGCCAGCAGTGAATTCCCTACAGGCAGAAATGGCTACACCTTC.

The chain links TRBV27 to TRBJ1-4; perhaps TRBD1 as D (5 bases). CDR3 length: 15 residues. V dropped 6 bases and J dropped 1 base, with 12 bases sitting between them. Germline CDR1 reads MNHEY; CDR2 reads SMNVEV (reference sequence). This CDR3 is CASSSEGITNEKLFF. CDR3 sequence (DNA): TGTGCCAGCAGCTCCGAGGGGATAACTAATGAAAAACTGTTTTTT.